The following is a T cell receptor (beta chain) sequence with its context. The data are from a study of PD-L1 blockade in urothelial cancer. Study at large: The authors examined blood 3 weeks (second dose) and 6 weeks after treatment start. Peripheral blood specimens exhibited a median yield of around 150,000 T cells.

Germline V CDR1 and CDR2: MNHEY, SVGAGI. Trimming removed 7 bases from V and 0 bases from J, with 12 bases in between. There are 14 residues in the CDR3. PCRs each included synthetic TCR analog templates spiked in. Repertoires were generated with immunoSEQ multiplex PCR, while TCRdb's copy carries only in-frame clones and drops some. Of tens of thousands of clones in the sample, approximately 79% were seen once. Time point defined: pretreatment peripheral blood. All patients carried locally advanced or metastatic urothelial carcinoma. This sequence was found in a man between 65 and 79 years old with urothelial cancer. J is TRBJ1-1 and V is TRBV6-5; D ambiguous. This material consisted of PBMCs, taken around atezolizumab (anti-PD-L1) treatment. CDR3 bases: TGTGCCAGCACTCCCGGGGTTTTGAACACTGAAGCTTTCTTT. Translated: CASTPGVLNTEAFF.